These T cell receptor beta chains were read from a single sample in a study of cytomegalovirus exposure and HLA in healthy donors. Sequencing used immunoSEQ multiplex PCR; TCRdb keeps in-frame clones, though not all of them. The table includes tens of thousands of clones, approximately 94% detected once. Sequenced material: PBMCs. Receptor source: a man in his late teens or twenties in good health and CMV-seropositive. The CDR3 runs from the conserved cysteine through the conserved F or W. The order of the fields is V gene, D gene, clone size, J gene, CDR3 DNA, CDR3 protein. The D gene is left open where the match is weak. Size values are once, few and many counts, or a class for expanded clones, and some rows have none.

V: TRBV27
D: .
size: .
J: TRBJ1-5
DNA: TGTGCCAGCTGGGGGGAACGCAATCAGCCCCAGCATTTT
CDR3: CASWGERNQPQHF

V: TRBV4-1
D: .
size: .
J: TRBJ1-2
DNA: TGCGCCAGCAGCCAAGATGCTCAACGGATAGCGGGGTATGGCTACACCTTC
CDR3: CASSQDAQRIAGYGYTF

V: TRBV2
D: .
size: .
J: TRBJ1-2
DNA: TGTGCCAGCAGGCGACAGCGAGCTAACTATGGCTACACCTTC
CDR3: CASRRQRANYGYTF

V: TRBV6-6
D: .
size: .
J: TRBJ1-5
DNA: TGTGCCAGCAGTTATCTACAGGGTTTCGAACAGCCCCAGCATTTT
CDR3: CASSYLQGFEQPQHF

V: TRBV2
D: TRBD2
size: .
J: TRBJ2-3
DNA: TGTGCCAGCAGTGACGCGGGACTAGCGGACCTCACAGATACGCAGTATTTT
CDR3: CASSDAGLADLTDTQYF

V: TRBV4-3
D: TRBD1
size: .
J: TRBJ1-2
DNA: TGCGCCAGCAGCCAAGGGACAGGGTATGGCTACACCTTC
CDR3: CASSQGTGYGYTF

V: TRBV5-1
D: .
size: once
J: TRBJ2-3
DNA: TGCGCCAGCAGCTTGGGCGCTAGGTCCACAGATACGCAGTATTTT
CDR3: CASSLGARSTDTQYF

V: TRBV4-1
D: .
size: .
J: TRBJ2-2
DNA: TGCGCCAGCAGCCAACGAATCGGCCCGGCGGGGAACACCGGGGAGCTGTTTTTT
CDR3: CASSQRIGPAGNTGELFF

V: TRBV19
D: .
size: .
J: TRBJ2-5
DNA: TGTGCCAGTAGCCGAAGTCAGTCTCAAGAGACCCAGTACTTC
CDR3: CASSRSQSQETQYF

V: TRBV2
D: .
size: .
J: TRBJ2-2
DNA: TGTGCCAGCAGTGAGAGGACCGGGGAGCTGTTTTTT
CDR3: CASSERTGELFF